Below, one T cell receptor (beta chain) is given with its context. The antigen remains undetermined. The data derive from a study of siplizumab effects on memory and regulatory T cells. CDR3 length equals 15 residues. Per germline, CDR1 SGHDT and CDR2 YYEEEE. Trimming cost V 0 bases and J 3 bases, with 7 bases left between them. This table comes from immunoSEQ multiplex PCR, and its TCRdb copy is limited to in-frame clones, with some not included. The data contain over 95,000 clones, around 95% of them singletons. Findings and caveats of the study: Siplizumab conditions gave an average of 68.8% Treg-derived mappable alloreactive CD4+ clones, versus about 30% for controls. Alloreactive sequences from unstimulated CD4+ memory cells fell significantly with siplizumab.

The chain employs TRBV5-6 and TRBJ1-6; D uncertain. This clonotype originated in a human donor in good health. Material: non-Treg CD4+ T cells sorted from blood. CDR3 nucleotide sequence: TGTGCCAGCAGCTTGGGGGCCAGCTATAATTCACCCCTCCACTTT. This codes for CASSLGASYNSPLHF. The full variable domain, with the rest looked up from reference TRBV5-6 and TRBJ1-6, is DAGVTQSPTHLIKTRGQQVTLRCSPKSGHDTVSWYQQALGQGPQFIFQYYEEEERQRGNFPDRFSGHQFPNYSSELNVNALLLGDSALYLCASSLGASYNSPLHFGNGTRLTVT.